This record covers a single T cell receptor (beta chain). The antigen it binds to is not known. HCMV serostatus was determined by detecting HCMV-specific IgG in serum with a commercial ELISA kit. Peripheral blood mononuclear cells were isolated from blood by Ficoll density gradient centrifugation. This sample is part of a study of T cells expressing NK-cell markers (dated by TCRdb to between 2020 and 2021). A note on the overall study: TCR beta-chain repertoires were profiled in sorted CD3+CD56+NKG2C+, CD3+CD56+NKG2C- and CD3+CD56-NKG2C+ T-cell subsets from several donors. Among the eight sequenced donors, seven were HCMV-seropositive and one was HCMV-seronegative. The study sequenced eight donors, all healthy volunteers chosen at random: three men and five women. Illumina HiSeq 2000/2500, MiSeq or NextSeq was used to sequence libraries as 2 x 150 bp reads.

The instrument given in TCRdb is Illumina HiSeq 2000. The TCR beta cDNA libraries were made using 5'RACE template switching, a step that added both a universal primer site and unique molecular identifiers. Synthesis of cDNA was primed from the TCR beta constant segment and was followed by two consecutive PCR amplification steps. Processing in the source paper ran as follows. Reads were demultiplexed and grouped by UMI with MIGEC, and clonotypes were assembled and quantified with MiTCR. To exclude erroneous sequences, only TCR cDNA sequences supported by at least two reads were retained. Downstream repertoire analysis used the tcR package, and clonotypes were matched across fractions by CDR3 nucleotide sequence plus V segment. Antigen specificity was annotated against VDJdb with VDJmatch, allowing one amino acid substitution in CDR3. TCRdb reprocessed the reads into one record per CDR3 protein sequence, lacking DNA. The V and J calls shown here were made by TCRdb, not taken from the authors' results. In this sample's table one finds around 100,000 distinct CDR3 sequences. The ten largest account for under 20% of the sample.

The CDR3 numbers 15 residues from cysteine through phenylalanine. No coding sequence is recorded. CDR1 and CDR2 were assigned from the germline V gene as MNHEY and SVGAGI. On the study overall, not on this receptor specifically: In six donors, the dominant CD3+CD56+NKG2C+ clonotypes were among the top 10 CD8+ clonotypes and accounted for roughly 1.0-7.5% of CD8+ T cells. Whether the expanded NKG2C-expressing T cell clones were specific for HCMV antigens was left unclear. Those dominant clonotypes were again the most abundant among CD3+CD56-NKG2C+ cells in a handful of donors, at about 25-65%.

The clonotype originates from a woman aged 18 to 75 in good health. Sequencing input: blood T cells: a sorted CD56 or NKG2C T cell subset, CD4+ or CD8+ T cells, or bulk PBMC T cells (not recorded which). The chain is made from TRBV6-5 and TRBJ2-3; no DNA is available, so the TRBD1 call from TCRdb remains unchecked. The CDR3: CASSYYGTTADTQYF.